The 8 T cell receptor beta chains in this list originate from one sample, sequenced in a study of shared clonotypes between healthy human individuals. The protocol was immunoSEQ multiplex PCR, while the TCRdb copy is restricted to in-frame clones and leaves out a portion. The sample consists of approximately 640,000 clones, roughly 70% of them appearing once. The sample consisted of memory CD4+ T cells sorted from blood. Subset of the sample: CD45RA-negative fraction. Receptors were obtained from a woman aged 25 to 45 in good health.

This clone turned up a few times. The chain employs TRBV7-9 and TRBJ1-2; TRBD1 aligns across 7 bases. The germline CDR1 and CDR2 sequences are SEHNR and FQNEAQ (reference sequence). V gave up 4 bases and J gave up 7 bases; unmatched junction bases: 6. The CDR3 sequence is 13 residues long. This chain's CDR3 is CASSSGGDRGYTF. The CDR3 coding sequence is TGTGCCAGCAGCTCAGGGGGGGACCGTGGCTACACCTTC.

The V gene is TRBV28, the J gene TRBJ1-2, with D perhaps matching TRBD1 (5 bases). Trimming took off 1 base at V and 0 bases at J, with 12 bases between the two ends. Germline CDR1 reads MDHEN; CDR2 reads SYDVKM. The CDR3 has 16 amino acids. CDR3 sequence: CASSLYPLTANYGYTF. The CDR3, as DNA: TGTGCCAGCAGTTTATACCCTCTGACAGCTAACTATGGCTACACCTTC.

This clone was detected a few times. The J gene is TRBJ2-1, the V gene TRBV11-3; 10 nucleotides align to TRBD2. Per germline, CDR1 SGHNT and CDR2 YENEEA. V lost 7 bases to trimming and J lost 7 bases; unmatched junction nucleotides: 7. This CDR3 has 14 residues. The CDR3 coding sequence is TGTGCCAGCAAACCTAGCGGGAGCTGGAATGAGCAGTTCTTC. It translates to CASKPSGSWNEQFF. Variable domain in full (rest from reference TRBV11-3 and TRBJ2-1): EAGVVQSPRYKIIEKKQPVAFWCNPISGHNTLYWYLQNLGQGPELLIRYENEEAVDDSQLPKDRFSAERLKGVDSTLKIQPAELGDSAVYLCASKPSGSWNEQFFGPGTRLTVL.

The CDR3 is CASVLHDSVYNEQFF. As DNA, the CDR3 is TGTGCCAGCGTTCTCCATGACTCAGTCTACAATGAGCAGTTCTTC. The rearrangement links TRBV7-9 to TRBJ2-1; no clear D. Trimming pared 8 bases from V and 3 bases from J, leaving 17 bases between. The CDR3 runs to 15 residues. Germline loops: CDR1 SEHNR, CDR2 FQNEAQ (reference sequence). The whole variable domain, remainder taken from reference TRBV7-9 and TRBJ2-1, is DTGVSQNPRHKITKRGQNVTFRCDPISEHNRLYWYRQTLGQGPEFLTYFQNEAQLEKSRLLSDRFSAERPKGSFSTLEIQRTEQGDSAMYLCASVLHDSVYNEQFFGPGTRLTVL.

This clone has a single count. The genes are TRBV25-1 and TRBJ2-7; 9 bases align to TRBD1. With V trimmed by 7 bases and J by 3 bases, 4 bases remained unmatched. CDR1 is MGHDK and CDR2 is SYGVNS in the germline V gene. This CDR3 spans 13 amino acids. For the CDR3, the DNA is TGTGCCAGCACCCGGGACAGGGACTACGAGCAGTACTTC. It translates to CASTRDRDYEQYF.

This clone has only a few counts. This sequence joins TRBV5-1 and TRBJ2-5, with D hard to call. This CDR3 comprises 13 residues. Per the germline V gene, CDR1 is SGHRS and CDR2 is YFSETQ. Trimming pared 4 bases from V and 2 bases from J, leaving 9 bases between. CDR3 nucleotide sequence: TGCGCCAGCAGCGTCCGGATACAAGAGACCCAGTACTTC. Protein: CASSVRIQETQYF.

The gene calls are TRBV7-9 and TRBJ1-1; maybe TRBD1 (5 bases). The CDR3 is made up of 12 amino acids. The ends were cut back, 8 bases at V and 1 base at J, with 8 bases in the middle. Looked up from germline, CDR1 is SEHNR and CDR2 is FQNEAQ (reference sequence). CDR3 coding DNA: TGTGCCAGCCAGGGAGGGAACACTGAAGCTTTCTTT. The encoded protein is CASQGGNTEAFF.

This chain links TRBV7-9 with TRBJ2-1, with TRBD1 matching 10 bases. V was clipped by 5 bases and J by 6 bases; unmatched bases: 10. Germline V gene sequence: CDR1 SEHNR, CDR2 FQNEAQ (reference sequence). The CDR3 contains 16 residues. The CDR3 DNA follows: TGTGCCAGCAGCCCCCAACCCGGGACAGGGGTCAATGAGCAGTTCTTC. It codes for CASSPQPGTGVNEQFF.